Detailed here is one TCR beta chain. This sample stems from a study of blood T cell repertoires in COVID-19. Clones were read by immunoSEQ multiplex PCR, and TCRdb kept only the in-frame ones, dropping some. Among approximately 200,000 clones listed, around four fifths were seen once. Enrollees, about 18 to 89 years old, lived in fewer than 25 US areas. Symptom resolution, clearance, or two negative PCRs marked donors in Cohort 3 as recovered. Between the trimmed V and J ends, which lost 5 bases and 2 bases, there was a span of 9 bases. Germline V gene lookup returns CDR1 MDHEN and CDR2 SYDVKM. The CDR3 has 13 amino acids.

This sequence joins TRBV28 and TRBJ1-1; no reliable D call. What was sequenced was PBMCs or T cells enriched from blood (not recorded which). This clonotype originated in a man aged 35 to 55 who had recovered from COVID-19. The CDR3 DNA reads as TGTGCCAGCAGTCCGGCAGGCAACACTGAAGCTTTCTTT. It specifies CASSPAGNTEAFF.